This TCR beta chain was sequenced during a study of T cell responses to AZD1222 COVID-19 vaccine. The study's findings and limits: Every sample of the repertoires postdated the peak T cell response.

Measured with immunoSEQ multiplex PCR; TCRdb has only the in-frame clones, and not every one. The profile shows about 270,000 clones, about 94% of them singletons. The sample holds one count of this clone. Its antigen is still unknown. The starting material was peripheral blood, obtained 28 days after the second AZD1222 dose. This TCR came from an adult who received the AZD1222 COVID-19 vaccine.

CDR3 nucleotide sequence: TGTGCCAGCAGTGAATTAAGGCTATCACCCCTCCACTTT. Protein: CASSELRLSPLHF. The chain carries TRBV2 and TRBJ1-6; D is unresolved. The V and J ends lost 2 bases and 10 bases respectively, with 9 bases between them. The CDR3 totals 13 residues. Per the germline V gene, CDR1 is SNHLY and CDR2 is FYNNEI.